This T cell receptor (beta chain) was sequenced in a study of T cells after yellow fever vaccination. Study-level points and caveats: A secondary response was less intense yet reached its peak sooner, at day 5 versus 15.

V was trimmed by 4 bases and J by 2 bases, leaving 13 bases between them. CDR3 length: 15 residues. Per the germline V gene, CDR1 is KGHDR and CDR2 is SFDVKD. In this sample, this clonotype turned up a few times. Its matching antigen is unknown. UMIs and a universal primer site were added when TCR cDNA was made by 5'RACE template switching. TCRdb re-called the 5' RACE reads with MiXCR, one entry per CDR3 protein. This sample has fewer than 500,000 distinct CDR3 sequences, with around a sixth found just once. The TCR sequence derives from a man younger than 35 who received the YFV17D yellow fever vaccine. Sequenced material: PBMCs, taken before the yellow fever booster vaccination. The chain uses TRBV24-1 and TRBJ1-1, with D tentatively TRBD1 (5 bases). CDR3 coding DNA: TGTGCCACCAGTGACCCTCGAACAGGCAACACTGAAGCTTTCTTT. Amino acids: CATSDPRTGNTEAFF.